This TCR beta chain is drawn from a study of glioma-infiltrating T cells (dated by TCRdb to about 2016). Background on the whole study: Low-grade gliomas were represented by WHO grade II oligodendrogliomas or astrocytomas, and glioblastomas were represented by WHO grade IV tumors that were sampled at initial rather than recurrent diagnosis. To gauge divergence between tissue and blood T-cell populations, every tissue-infiltrating repertoire was compared against the peripheral blood repertoire from the same patient. The paired cohort comprised three low-grade glioma patients, about eight primary glioblastoma patients and three non-glioma patients contributing non-neoplastic brain tissue. Glioma patients received dexamethasone for six or fewer days before surgery. The sequencing target for blood libraries was about 4- to 11-fold coverage of about 960,000 peripheral T cells. TCR alpha- and beta-chain repertoires were sequenced from glioma tissue, non-neoplastic brain tissue and matched peripheral blood mononuclear cells.

Relative to germline, V is 1 base shorter and J is 9 bases shorter, with 7 bases between their ends. The CDR3 runs 12 residues from the cysteine to the phenylalanine. The DNA shown is the 36-base CDR3, in frame from base 1. The germline V gene gives CDR1 as SNHLY and CDR2 as FYNNEI. Immediately after resection, surgical brain or tumor specimens were cryofrozen in liquid nitrogen, with peripheral blood cells collected concurrently. Notes on this clonotype: Which antigen it targets is not known. No base qualities exist here, and no much larger clone lies one base off it.

Here is what the overall study found, with its caveats: In non-neoplastic patients, VJ-independent divergence between tissue and blood fell below expectation, whereas in all gliomas, and especially in low-grade gliomas, the divergence rose above expectation. Group comparisons were based on small numbers of patients: three non-neoplastic, three low-grade glioma and 7 to 9 glioblastoma patients. Patients with low tissue-blood divergence were marked by a signature set of shared blood CDR3 motifs, and that set was depleted in highly divergent patients. Very few CDR3 sequences were found to be shared between tissue and blood, and this scarcity was attributed to high CDR3 diversity and limited sampling.

TCR alpha and beta CDR3 regions were amplified with the iRepertoire nested amplicon-rescue multiplex PCR (arm-PCR) platform from RNA. One-step reverse transcription and amplification used about 90-450 ng of tissue mRNA or PBMC total RNA as input. Following bead purification, Illumina adapters were added through a secondary multiplex PCR, and the libraries were then gel-purified between 200 and 400 bp. Internal 6-nucleotide barcodes were carried by the libraries and were used for demultiplexing. Sequencing of libraries was performed on an Illumina MiSeq with 2x220 or 2x250 nucleotide paired-end reads. The authors processed their data as follows. Paired reads were merged using FLASH 1.2.11 and aligned with BWA-MEM to the GRCh37 human genome, and TRA and TRB reads were then extracted. For V and J assignment, an IMGT-derived reference of cassette sequences and CDR3 motifs that included pseudogenes was used. Three-frame translation of reads was performed, and productive CDR3s were defined as those with a C...FGXG motif and no stop codons. Unique combinations of V-J cassette pair and CDR3 amino acid sequence were defined as clonotypes. Filtering of reads was based on Hamming distance, with the threshold set by the sequence error rate of each sample in mapped regions. TCRdb passed the public sequencing reads through fastp at Q25 and MiXCR, retaining productive beta sequences. Rows matching on CDR3 protein sequence are summarized as one entry with the most common DNA and genes. TCRdb's processing, not the authors' own work, is the source of the V and J calls. The sample yields approximately 400,000 distinct CDR3 sequences; 41% were counted once. The ten most abundant clones make up 12% of the sample.

The TCR originated in a human donor with low-grade glioma or glioblastoma, undergoing nonglioma brain surgery, or in good health (not recorded which). The sample taken for sequencing was glioma tissue, nonneoplastic brain tissue, or PBMCs (not recorded which). The chain uses TRBV2 and TRBJ1-5; no D segment can be confidently identified. The nucleotide sequence is TGTGCCAGCAGTGAAGATTTAAGGCCCCAGCATTTT. This translates into CASSEDLRPQHF.